Below are 32 T cell receptor beta chains sequenced from a single sample in a study of T cell responses to AZD1222 COVID-19 vaccine. Profiled with immunoSEQ multiplex PCR; TCRdb holds only in-frame clones, not every one. The sample has more than 110,000 clones; more than 75% are singletons. The source material was peripheral blood, sampled 28 days after the second AZD1222 dose. These receptors all stem from an adult who received the AZD1222 COVID-19 vaccine.

The V gene is TRBV28, the J gene TRBJ1-2, with D possibly being TRBD1 (6 bases). The V end was cut by 6 bases, the J end by 6 bases, with 14 bases between. The CDR3 is made up of 13 amino acids. Germline V gene lookup returns CDR1 MDHEN and CDR2 SYDVKM. DNA for the CDR3: TGTGCCAGCAGCCGCCGGGACATAGATGGCTACACCTTC. Protein product: CASSRRDIDGYTF.

The V and J genes are TRBV4-3 and TRBJ2-7; 9 positions agree with TRBD1. J was trimmed by 1 base and V by 4 bases; bases with no gene match: 5. The CDR3 consists of 15 residues. The germline gives CDR1 LGHNA, CDR2 YSLEER. The CDR3 DNA is TGCGCCAGCAGCCTTACGACAGGGGGTTCCTACGAGCAGTACTTC. This gives the protein CASSLTTGGSYEQYF.

The rearrangement links TRBV10-3 to TRBJ2-3; D perhaps matches TRBD2 (5 bases). The CDR3 length is 11 residues. Germline assignment: CDR1 ENHRY and CDR2 SYGVKD. Trimming shortened V by 5 bases and J by 6 bases, and 6 bases separated the two germline ends. The CDR3 spells CAISQRDTQYF. The CDR3 DNA is TGTGCCATCAGTCAGCGGGATACGCAGTATTTT.

The V gene is TRBV5-1, the J gene TRBJ1-5, with D maybe TRBD1 (6 bases). CDR1 is SGHRS and CDR2 is YFSETQ in the germline V gene. There are 15 residues in the CDR3. V was trimmed by 4 bases and J by 2 bases, leaving 13 bases between them. DNA of the CDR3: TGCGCCAGCAGCCCCGAGGGGGGGGGCAATCAGCCCCAGCATTTT. This sequence encodes CASSPEGGGNQPQHF.

This chain uses TRBV7-2 with TRBJ1-1; no clear D gene. Germline V lookup: CDR1 SGHTA, CDR2 FQGNSA. This CDR3 comprises 14 residues. Trimming left V 1 base short and J 4 bases short, with 10 bases between. The CDR3 is CASSLVSWLTEAFF. The CDR3 DNA sequence: TGTGCCAGCAGCTTAGTATCATGGCTCACTGAAGCTTTCTTT.

This clone was observed once. The chain couples TRBV28 to TRBJ1-2; D unclear. V was pared by 10 bases and J by 5 bases, with 14 bases between. Germline CDR1 and CDR2: MDHEN and SYDVKM. The CDR3 covers 12 residues. The CDR3, as DNA: TGTGCCACCGAGAACGGGAGGTATGGCTACACCTTC. Residues: CATENGRYGYTF.

The CDR3 coding sequence is TGTGCCAGCAGCTGGACAGGCTTGAACACTGAAGCTTTCTTT. It codes for CASSWTGLNTEAFF. The J gene is TRBJ1-1, the V gene TRBV7-9; 7 nucleotides align to TRBD1. V lost 4 bases to trimming and J lost 0 bases; unmatched junction nucleotides: 2. This CDR3 is built from 14 residues. CDR1 is SEHNR, CDR2 FQNEAQ, per germline (reference sequence).

This chain connects TRBV29-1 to TRBJ2-2; possible D gene TRBD1, 5 bases. The CDR3 runs to 13 residues. Trimming left V 3 bases short and J 7 bases short, with 12 bases between. The germline V gene has CDR1 SQVTM and CDR2 ANQGSEA. The CDR3 region has the DNA TGCAGCGTTGATGGCCAGGGCGTCGGGGAGCTGTTTTTT. Translated: CSVDGQGVGELFF.

The chain joins TRBV30 to TRBJ2-3; no definite D call. Per germline, CDR1 GTSNPN and CDR2 SVGIG (reference sequence). V gave up 0 bases and J gave up 6 bases, with 13 bases separating them. The CDR3 is 14 residues long. In nucleotides, the CDR3 is TGTGCCTGGAGTGTACAAGCAGTGGGGGATACGCAGTATTTT. Translation gives CAWSVQAVGDTQYF.

V is TRBV29-1 and J is TRBJ2-1; D may be TRBD1 or TRBD2 (6 bases each). The germline V gene has CDR1 SQVTM and CDR2 ANQGSEA. The germline V and J ends were trimmed by 7 bases and 8 bases, with 18 bases remaining between them. CDR3 length equals 13 residues. The CDR3, as DNA: TGCAGCGCCAGACAGGCGGGGCGTTATGAGCAGTTCTTC. This codes for CSARQAGRYEQFF.

This clone was counted a few times. The chain links TRBV2 to TRBJ2-1, with unresolved D. The germline V and J ends were trimmed by 5 bases and 5 bases, with 16 bases remaining between them. The CDR3 has 15 amino acids. Germline V gene lookup returns CDR1 SNHLY and CDR2 FYNNEI. CDR3 region: CASSQTAATDNEQFF. The CDR3 DNA is TGTGCCAGCAGTCAAACAGCAGCAACAGACAATGAGCAGTTCTTC.

The chain uses TRBV6-6 and TRBJ1-3; D gene uncertain. Trimming took off 6 bases at V and 5 bases at J, with 20 bases between the two ends. CDR3 size: 16 residues. Germline lookup yields CDR1 MNHNY and CDR2 SVGAGI (reference sequence). The DNA of the CDR3 is TGTGCCAGCAGCCACACTACCTTGCCCCGACGAAACACCATATATTTT. Translated, it gives CASSHTTLPRRNTIYF.

The chain uses TRBV27 and TRBJ1-1; 8 bases fit TRBD1. CDR1 and CDR2 (germline): MNHEY, SMNVEV (reference sequence). The CDR3 runs 14 residues. V lost 6 bases to trimming and J lost 6 bases; unmatched junction nucleotides: 9. CDR3 nucleotides: TGTGCCAGCAGACCACGGACAGGGTTCCCTGAAGCTTTCTTT. Protein: CASRPRTGFPEAFF.

This clone was seen only once. The chain recombines TRBV5-4 with TRBJ2-2, with TRBD1 matching over 9 bases. Germline-derived CDR1 and CDR2 are SGHNT and YYREEE (reference sequence). The CDR3 is made up of 14 amino acids. Trimming cost V 5 bases and J 2 bases; bases outside gene matches: 1. The CDR3 reads CASRDRGNTGELFF. In DNA, the CDR3 is TGTGCCAGCAGGGACAGGGGCAACACCGGGGAGCTGTTTTTT.

The V gene is TRBV6-4, the J gene TRBJ2-1, with TRBD2 matching over 13 bases. This CDR3 region has 15 residues. Losses at the gene ends were 4 bases for V and 8 bases for J; bases not matched to a gene: 5. Germline CDR1 and CDR2: MRHNA and SNTAGT. For the CDR3, the DNA is TGTGCCAGCAGTGCACTAGCGGGGGGGCCGGATGAGCAGTTCTTC. Translating it yields CASSALAGGPDEQFF.

CDR3 DNA sequence: TGTGCCAGCAGCTTGGAAGCGCCGAGGACGCAGTATTTT. Translated: CASSLEAPRTQYF. The chain is built from TRBV7-2 and TRBJ2-3; D uncertain. This CDR3 comprises 13 residues. V dropped 3 bases and J dropped 9 bases, with 13 bases sitting between them. Germline CDR1 SGHTA, CDR2 FQGNSA.

This chain links TRBV28 with TRBJ1-3; TRBD1 matches at 7 bases. The germline V gene has CDR1 MDHEN and CDR2 SYDVKM. The CDR3 is 15 residues long. J was trimmed by 4 bases and V by 5 bases; bases with no gene match: 8. In DNA form, the CDR3 reads TGTGCCAGCAGTACCCCGACAGGGAGCGGAAACACCATATATTTT. It encodes CASSTPTGSGNTIYF.

The chain uses TRBV12-3 or TRBV12-4 and TRBJ2-2; D is unresolved. Trimming took 1 base from V and 3 from J, leaving 0 bases between them. CDR3 length: 12 residues. CDR3 nucleotide sequence: TGTGCCAGCAGTTTAGACACCGGGGAGCTGTTTTTT. This gives the protein CASSLDTGELFF.

The V gene is TRBV10-2, the J gene TRBJ1-1, with no clear D. Trimming shortened V by 6 bases and J by 2 bases, and 13 bases separated the two germline ends. The CDR3 has 14 residues. The V gene's germline CDR1 is WSHSY and CDR2 SAAADI. In DNA, the CDR3 is TGCGCCAGCAGGCCCTCTGTGTCCAACACTGAAGCTTTCTTT. Its protein is CASRPSVSNTEAFF.

This chain links TRBV5-4 with TRBJ2-3; D might be TRBD1 (6 bases). The germline V gene has CDR1 SGHNT and CDR2 YYREEE (reference sequence). This CDR3 is 14 amino acids long. Trimming left V 1 base short and J 6 bases short, with 12 bases between. CDR3 residues: CASSLRGGSDTQYF. CDR3 DNA sequence: TGTGCCAGCAGCTTGCGTGGGGGCTCGGATACGCAGTATTTT. The full variable domain, its missing parts supplied by reference TRBV5-4 and TRBJ2-3, is ETGVTQSPTHLIKTRGQQVTLRCSSQSGHNTVSWYQQALGQGPQFIFQYYREEENGRGNFPPRFSGLQFPNYSSELNVNALELDDSALYLCASSLRGGSDTQYFGPGTRLTVL.

CDR3 protein: CASSVGLAGTQFF. CDR3 coding DNA: TGTGCCAGCAGTGTAGGACTAGCGGGAACGCAGTTCTTC. The chain couples TRBV2 to TRBJ2-1; TRBD2 matches 12 bases. The CDR3 runs 13 residues. V was pared by 4 bases and J by 12 bases, with 4 bases of the junction left unmatched. The germline V gene encodes CDR1 SNHLY and CDR2 FYNNEI. Based on the CDR3 plus reference TRBV2 and TRBJ2-1, the full variable domain is EPEVTQTPSHQVTQMGQEVILRCVPISNHLYFYWYRQILGQKVEFLVSFYNNEISEKSEIFDDQFSVERPDGSNFTLKIRSTKLEDSAMYFCASSVGLAGTQFFGPGTRLTVL.

This clone was observed a few times. Other DNA sequences of this sample code for an identical CDR3. The rearrangement links TRBV5-1 to TRBJ1-6; D is unclear. The germline gives CDR1 SGHRS, CDR2 YFSETQ. The germline V and J ends were trimmed by 6 bases and 7 bases, with 14 bases remaining between them. The CDR3 sequence is 14 residues long. CDR3 loop: CASTLRTANSPLHF. The CDR3 nucleotides read TGCGCCAGCACCCTAAGGACCGCGAATTCACCCCTCCACTTT.

The chain employs TRBV6-5 and TRBJ1-2, with TRBD1 matching 9 bases. CDR1 is MNHEY and CDR2 is SVGAGI in the germline V gene. There are 15 residues in the CDR3. Trimming cost V 6 bases and J 6 bases; bases outside gene matches: 11. The CDR3 spells CASSQNPGQGDGYTF. CDR3 bases: TGTGCCAGCAGCCAAAACCCGGGACAGGGAGATGGCTACACCTTC.

J is TRBJ2-1 and V is TRBV5-4; weak D call: TRBD2 (6 bases). The CDR3 spans 15 residues. Between the trimmed V and J ends, which lost 1 base and 7 bases, there was a span of 15 bases. Germline CDR1 reads SGHNT; CDR2 reads YYREEE (reference sequence). CDR3 sequence (DNA): TGTGCCAGCAGCTTGTCGGCCGGGAGCCTGAATGAGCAGTTCTTC. Residues: CASSLSAGSLNEQFF.

The V gene is TRBV3-1 (or the pseudogene TRBV3-2), the J gene TRBJ2-3; possibly TRBD2 for D (6 bases). Germline CDR1 reads LGHDT; CDR2 reads YNNKEL (reference sequence). V lost 0 bases and J lost 8, with 21 bases in between. The length of the CDR3 is 17 residues. This chain's CDR3 is CASSQEEGTSMSGTQYF. As DNA, the CDR3 is TGTGCCAGCAGCCAAGAAGAGGGGACTTCTATGTCGGGTACGCAGTATTTT.

The chain has TRBV19 and TRBJ1-4, with D perhaps matching TRBD1 (5 bases). V was clipped by 9 bases and J by 8 bases, with 25 bases between them. Germline V gene lookup returns CDR1 LNHDA and CDR2 SQIVND (reference sequence). This CDR3 contains 16 residues. This chain's CDR3 is CASARDPQGRDEKLFF. The CDR3 bases are TGTGCCAGCGCGCGGGACCCTCAAGGGAGGGACGAAAAACTGTTTTTT.

The chain has TRBV7-2 and TRBJ1-4; D not resolved. In germline, CDR1 is SGHTA, CDR2 FQGNSA. Trimming stripped 6 bases from V and 10 bases from J, with 12 bases between. The CDR3 spans 12 residues. The CDR3 reads CASRVPTGKLFF. CDR3 nucleotide sequence: TGTGCCAGCAGAGTGCCCACGGGAAAACTGTTTTTT.

The chain carries TRBV27 and TRBJ2-6, with D unresolved. The CDR3 has 17 amino acids. V lost 0 bases, J lost 0 bases, and 9 bases lay in between. From germline, CDR1 is MNHEY and CDR2 SMNVEV (reference sequence). The CDR3 nucleotides read TGTGCCAGCAGTTTATCGGGCAGTTCCTCTGGGGCCAACGTCCTGACTTTC. Protein product: CASSLSGSSSGANVLTF.

The chain employs TRBV15 and TRBJ1-1; perhaps TRBD1 as D (5 bases). The CDR3 is 12 amino acids. V lost 0 bases and J 10 bases, leaving 9 bases between the germline ends. Per the germline V gene, CDR1 is LNHNV and CDR2 is YYDKDF (reference sequence). In DNA form, the CDR3 reads TGTGCCACCAGCAGAGATCAGGGTTCAGCTTTCTTT. Translating it yields CATSRDQGSAFF.

The chain combines TRBV6-4 with TRBJ2-1; D gene uncertain. Trimming pared 10 bases from V and 0 bases from J, leaving 13 bases between. The length of the CDR3 is 14 residues. Germline CDR1 MRHNA, CDR2 SNTAGT. The CDR3 DNA reads TGTGCCACCAGAAGAATGAGCTCCTACAATGAGCAGTTCTTC. Its protein is CATRRMSSYNEQFF.

This clone was detected only once. The junction departs from the called germline gene at one end, perhaps through a read error. The rearrangement uses TRBV29-1 and TRBJ2-5; 9 bases match TRBD1. The germline CDR1 and CDR2 sequences are SQVTM and ANQGSEA. This CDR3 is built from 14 residues. Written as DNA, the CDR3 is TGCAGCGCTACAGGGGGCGCGGGTCAAGAGGCCCAGTACTTC. Translated, it gives CSATGGAGQEAQYF.

CDR3 in DNA: TGTGCCAGCAGTTTTCTGACAGGGTACATGAACACTGAAGCTTTCTTT. This encodes CASSFLTGYMNTEAFF. The chain is built from TRBV6-5 and TRBJ1-1; 7 bases line up with TRBD1. Germline CDR1 and CDR2: MNHEY and SVGAGI. The CDR3 has 16 residues. V gave up 4 bases and J gave up 0 bases; unmatched junction bases: 8.